The 15 T cell receptor beta chains below come from one sample, sequenced in a study of cytomegalovirus exposure and HLA in healthy donors listed by TCRdb under 2017. The receptor library was made with the immunoSEQ multiplex PCR assay. For the multiplex PCR, a mixture combining 60 forward primers for TCR Vbeta segments and 13 reverse primers for TCR Jbeta segments was used. TCRdb's version of the immuneACCESS table is confined to in-frame rearrangements and falls short of the full clone set. An unresolved V gene accounts for under half of the shortfall where checked; the remainder is of unknown origin. This sample lists 100,000 to 150,000 clones; more than 75% were detected once. The ten largest clones take up roughly 1.5% of the sample. The sequenced material came from PBMCs. All receptors come from a female donor in good health and CMV-seronegative.

The genes are TRBV5-1 and TRBJ1-6; no clear D gene. CDR3 length equals 13 residues. Germline V gives CDR1 SGHRS, CDR2 YFSETQ. Between the trimmed V and J ends, which lost 0 bases and 7 bases, there was a span of 5 bases. The CDR3 coding sequence is TGCGCCAGCAGCTTGGCCCTAAATTCACCCCTCCACTTT. This gives the protein CASSLALNSPLHF. The whole variable domain, filled in from reference TRBV5-1 and TRBJ1-6, reads KAGVTQTPRYLIKTRGQQVTLSCSPISGHRSVSWYQQTPGQGLQFLFEYFSETQRNKGNFPGRFSGRQFSNSRSEMNVSTLELGDSALYLCASSLALNSPLHFGNGTRLTVT.

CDR3 DNA sequence: TGCGCCAGCAGCCAGGTTCGTAGATGGAGGGACACAGATACGCAGTATTTT. As protein: CASSQVRRWRDTDTQYF. This chain uses TRBV4-1 with TRBJ2-3; D may be TRBD2 (6 bases). The germline V and J ends were trimmed by 3 bases and 2 bases, with 18 bases remaining between them. Germline CDR1 and CDR2: MGHRA and YSYEKL. The CDR3 consists of 17 residues.

The V call is TRBV28, the J call TRBJ2-7; D may be TRBD2 (5 bases). CDR3 length equals 14 residues. The V end was cut by 3 bases, the J end by 3 bases, with 12 bases between. Germline V gives CDR1 MDHEN, CDR2 SYDVKM. This CDR3 reads CASSFSLARYEQYF. The DNA for the CDR3 is TGTGCCAGCAGTTTCAGCCTAGCACGCTACGAGCAGTACTTC.

The genes are TRBV29-1 and TRBJ2-7; the D gene is possibly TRBD2 (5 bases). Between the trimmed V and J ends, which lost 6 bases and 2 bases, there was a span of 17 bases. The length of the CDR3 is 14 residues. The germline V gene has CDR1 SQVTM and CDR2 ANQGSEA. CDR3 DNA: TGCAGCGTGGCAGAACACGGAGGTCCCTACGAGCAGTACTTC. Translation: CSVAEHGGPYEQYF.

The V call is TRBV25-1, the J call TRBJ1-1; D is undetermined. In germline, CDR1 is MGHDK, CDR2 SYGVNS. The length of the CDR3 is 14 residues. Trimming stripped 6 bases from V and 4 bases from J, with 15 bases between. The CDR3 DNA follows: TGTGCCAGCAGCCCTGAGGAGGGTCCCACTGAAGCTTTCTTT. Translation: CASSPEEGPTEAFF. The whole variable domain, filled in from reference TRBV25-1 and TRBJ1-1, reads EADIYQTPRYLVIGTGKKITLECSQTMGHDKMYWYQQDPGMELHLIHYSYGVNSTEKGDLSSESTVSRIRTEHFPLTLESARPSHTSQYLCASSPEEGPTEAFFGQGTRLTVV.

This sequence joins TRBV27 and TRBJ2-2, with 7 bases matching TRBD1. The CDR3 loop spans 15 amino acids. Germline loops: CDR1 MNHEY, CDR2 SMNVEV (reference sequence). V lost 2 bases to trimming and J lost 5 bases; unmatched junction nucleotides: 5. The CDR3 is CASSLVRGKTGELFF. CDR3 sequence (DNA): TGTGCCAGCAGTTTAGTCAGGGGGAAAACCGGGGAGCTGTTTTTT.

The CDR3 sequence is CASSSGTGGDYYEQYF. CDR3 in DNA: TGTGCCAGCTCATCCGGGACAGGGGGCGATTACTACGAGCAGTACTTC. This chain connects TRBV18 to TRBJ2-7; 12 positions agree with TRBD1. The CDR3 spans 16 residues. Germline-derived CDR1 and CDR2 are KGHSH and LQKENI. V trimming: 5 bases; J trimming: 3 bases; junction bases outside the gene matches: 8.

The V gene is TRBV9, the J gene TRBJ2-2; D ambiguous. Germline CDR1 is SGDLS and CDR2 is YYNGEE. Trimming shortened V by 4 bases and J by 4 bases, and 17 bases separated the two germline ends. The CDR3 runs to 16 residues. The CDR3 DNA reads TGTGCCAGCAGCCCCCTCTCCCCCGGAGCCACCGGGGAGCTGTTTTTT. Its protein product is CASSPLSPGATGELFF.

The chain employs TRBV4-3 and TRBJ1-2; 9 bases agree with TRBD1. Germline V CDR1 and CDR2: LGHNA, YSLEER. V was pared by 3 bases and J by 7 bases, with 9 bases of the junction left unmatched. The CDR3 length is 15 residues. CDR3 loop: CASSQPGTGSFGYTF. The CDR3 coding sequence is TGCGCCAGCAGCCAGCCCGGGACAGGGTCCTTTGGCTACACCTTC.

V gene TRBV10-3 combines with J gene TRBJ2-3; TRBD2 is a possible D gene (7 bases). V was trimmed by 3 bases and J by 1 base, leaving 8 bases between them. Germline V CDR1 and CDR2: ENHRY, SYGVKD. This CDR3 contains 14 residues. CDR3 protein: CAISEGGGTDTQYF. For the CDR3, the DNA is TGTGCCATCAGTGAAGGGGGGGGCACAGATACGCAGTATTTT.

The chain links TRBV5-1 to TRBJ1-2; D is undetermined. Germline-derived CDR1 and CDR2 are SGHRS and YFSETQ. The CDR3 covers 14 residues. Trimming took 4 bases from V and 8 from J, leaving 18 bases between them. The CDR3 region is CASSTGLAGGGYTF. In DNA, the CDR3 is TGCGCCAGCAGCACCGGACTGGCTGGTGGGGGCTACACCTTC.

The V gene is TRBV5-6, the J gene TRBJ2-1; TRBD2 aligns across 9 bases. Losses at the gene ends were 4 bases for V and 10 bases for J; bases not matched to a gene: 12. CDR1 and CDR2 from the germline V gene are SGHDT and YYEEEE. The CDR3 extends over 15 amino acids. CDR3 sequence reads: CASSLALAGLREQFF. CDR3 nucleotides: TGTGCCAGCAGCCTTGCTCTAGCGGGACTCAGGGAGCAGTTCTTC.

To note about this clone: This sample also contains other DNA sequences that code for the same CDR3. J is TRBJ1-2 and V is TRBV20-1; D is unresolved. Germline V gene sequence: CDR1 DFQATT, CDR2 SNEGSKA (reference sequence). The CDR3 runs 11 residues. Trimming left V 1 base short and J 6 bases short, with 6 bases between. The CDR3 nucleotides read TGCAGTGCTAGAGGGGCGAATGGCTACACCTTC. Protein: CSARGANGYTF.

A note on this clone: Other DNA sequences in this specimen translate into the identical CDR3. The J gene is TRBJ1-1, the V gene TRBV7-3; unclear D gene. Trimming left V 1 base short and J 1 base short, with 10 bases between. Germline lookup yields CDR1 SGHTA and CDR2 FQGTGA. The CDR3 is made up of 15 amino acids. CDR3 protein: CASSLNPLGNTEAFF. The CDR3 nucleotides are TGTGCCAGCAGCTTAAATCCCCTAGGGAACACTGAAGCTTTCTTT.

Notes on this clone: This sample includes further DNA sequences coding for the same CDR3. The chain employs TRBV5-1 and TRBJ2-5; TRBD2 matches at 7 bases. CDR1 is SGHRS and CDR2 is YFSETQ in the germline V gene. J gave up 5 bases and V 0 bases, and 1 base lay outside the gene matches. The CDR3 covers 13 residues. This CDR3 reads CASSLGGGETQYF. The CDR3 bases are TGCGCCAGCAGCTTGGGGGGAGGGGAGACCCAGTACTTC.